This TCR beta chain was sequenced for a study of T cell changes during pregnancy in multiple sclerosis. V was cut by 1 base and J by 6 bases, with 12 bases left in between. CDR1 is MDHEN, CDR2 SYDVKM, per germline. The CDR3 loop spans 14 amino acids. Assay: immunoSEQ multiplex PCR; the TCRdb copy retains only in-frame clones and omits some. There are more than 55,000 clones in the sample; roughly 94% occur only once, and about 3% lies in the top ten. This TCR was recovered from a female donor with multiple sclerosis, enrolled in a pregnancy study. The starting material was CD8+ T cells from peripheral blood mononuclear cells, obtained in the third trimester of pregnancy. The chain has TRBV28 and TRBJ1-1; D is unclear. The CDR3, as DNA: TGTGCCAGCAGTTTATTACAAATGGAGTCTGAAGCTTTCTTT. Amino acids: CASSLLQMESEAFF.